Listed below are T cell receptor beta chains from one sample, sequenced in a study of blood T cell repertoires in COVID-19. Using immunoSEQ multiplex PCR, the repertoire was profiled, and TCRdb retains in-frame clones only, with some absent. Of fewer than 95,000 clones listed, approximately 79% were seen once; the top ten hold roughly 4%. The sample comprised peripheral blood. The receptors originated from a man between 65 and 85 years old with COVID-19, enrolled during active disease. The CDR3 runs from the conserved cysteine through the conserved F or W. D genes are given only for firm matches. Some rows mark clone size as missing; the rest say once, few, many or name a class of expanded clone.

clone_size j_call d_call v_call cdr3_aa cdr3_nt
- TRBJ2-5 - TRBV6-6 CASSYSPVGGETQYF TGTGCCAGCAGTTACTCGCCGGTGGGAGGCGAGACCCAGTACTTC
- TRBJ2-1 - TRBV14 CASSQGVSSEIEQFF TGTGCCAGCAGCCAAGGTGTGTCGAGCGAGATTGAGCAGTTCTTC
- TRBJ1-1 - TRBV13 CASSLVQGGTAFF TGTGCCAGCAGCTTAGTACAAGGGGGTACAGCTTTCTTT
- TRBJ2-7 - TRBV29-1 CSVAASGEQYF TGCAGCGTTGCCGCCTCAGGGGAGCAGTACTTC
- TRBJ2-3 TRBD2 TRBV15 CATSRDGIAGGDTQYF TGTGCCACCAGCAGAGATGGAATAGCGGGAGGGGATACGCAGTATTTT
- TRBJ2-7 - TRBV19 CASSNVRTGLYYEQYF TGTGCCAGTAGTAATGTTCGCACAGGGCTGTACTACGAGCAGTACTTC
few TRBJ2-7 TRBD1 TRBV5-5 CASSLTGTGIGSYEQYF TGTGCCAGCAGCCTAACCGGGACAGGGATAGGGTCCTACGAGCAGTACTTC
- TRBJ2-1 TRBD2 TRBV5-4 CASSPGLAVSYNEQFF TGTGCCAGCAGCCCGGGACTAGCGGTCTCCTACAATGAGCAGTTCTTC
- TRBJ1-1 - TRBV5-4 CASSPGVGGMDTEAFF TGTGCCAGCAGCCCAGGCGTGGGGGGAATGGACACTGAAGCTTTCTTT
- TRBJ2-3 TRBD2 TRBV27 CASSLRGTSGRRVFTDTQYF TGTGCCAGCAGTTTAAGAGGGACTAGCGGGAGGAGAGTCTTTACAGATACGCAGTATTTT
- TRBJ1-3 TRBD1 TRBV19 CASSSDRTSGNTIYF TGTGCCAGTAGTTCGGACAGGACCTCTGGAAACACCATATATTTT
- TRBJ2-1 - TRBV7-9 CASSLNAVNEQFF TGTGCCAGCAGCTTAAATGCGGTAAATGAGCAGTTCTTC
few TRBJ2-7 TRBD1 TRBV7-9 CASSLRLGTGRDEQYF TGTGCCAGCAGCTTACGCCTCGGGACAGGGCGGGACGAGCAGTACTTC
- TRBJ2-5 TRBD2 TRBV6-2/TRBV6-3 CASSLRMGGQESQYF TGTGCCAGCAGCCTCCGAATGGGAGGGCAAGAGTCCCAGTACTTC
- TRBJ2-5 - TRBV7-2 CASNPTDTIWTQYF TGTGCCAGCAACCCAACGGACACGATATGGACCCAGTACTTC
- TRBJ2-7 - TRBV4-1 CASSQSSGWDSEQYF TGCGCCAGCAGCCAGTCGAGCGGGTGGGACAGCGAGCAGTACTTC
- TRBJ2-5 TRBD1 TRBV3-1/TRBV3-2 CASSPTGGGAETQYF TGTGCCAGCAGCCCTACAGGGGGAGGAGCGGAGACCCAGTACTTC
- TRBJ2-3 - TRBV27 CASQGYSTDTQYF TGTGCCAGCCAGGGCTACTCCACAGATACGCAGTATTTT
- TRBJ1-1 TRBD1 TRBV5-5 CASSSGQSLTEAFF TGTGCCAGCAGCTCGGGACAGTCCCTGACTGAAGCTTTCTTT
- TRBJ1-2 TRBD1 TRBV2 CASRVDRGGYTF TGTGCCAGCAGGGTCGACAGGGGTGGCTACACCTTC
- TRBJ2-2 - TRBV5-1 CASSSDRPGELFF TGCGCCAGCAGCTCGGACAGACCCGGGGAGCTGTTTTTT
- TRBJ2-1 TRBD2 TRBV19 CASKISGRLSSYNEQFF TGTGCCAGTAAGATTAGCGGGAGACTCTCCTCCTACAATGAGCAGTTCTTC
- TRBJ2-7 TRBD2 TRBV4-3 CASSRGTSGSYEQYF TGCGCCAGCAGCCGAGGGACTAGCGGGAGCTACGAGCAGTACTTC
- TRBJ1-2 TRBD1 TRBV30 CAWSGQGMSYGYTF TGTGCCTGGAGTGGACAGGGGATGAGTTATGGCTACACCTTC
once TRBJ2-1 TRBD2 TRBV29-1 CSARRSGRMEEQFF TGCAGCGCTAGACGTAGCGGGAGAATGGAAGAGCAGTTCTTC
- TRBJ1-5 TRBD1 TRBV5-1 CASSWGGQGANQPQHF TGCGCCAGCAGCTGGGGAGGACAGGGGGCCAATCAGCCCCAGCATTTT
- TRBJ2-7 TRBD1 TRBV28 CASSFVDRGLEQYF TGTGCCAGCAGTTTTGTGGACAGGGGGCTCGAGCAGTACTTC
- TRBJ2-2 - TRBV5-6 CASSLAEYTGELFF TGTGCCAGCAGCTTAGCGGAGTACACCGGGGAGCTGTTTTTT
- TRBJ2-1 - TRBV28 CAEGVSHNEQFF TGTGCCGAGGGAGTTTCTCACAATGAGCAGTTCTTC
- TRBJ2-1 TRBD2 TRBV4-1 CASSQDRTSGGYEQFF TGCGCCAGCAGCCAAGATAGGACTAGCGGGGGCTATGAGCAGTTCTTC
- TRBJ1-2 TRBD1 TRBV2 CASKDREAGYTF TGTGCCAGCAAAGACAGGGAGGCTGGCTACACCTTC
- TRBJ2-1 TRBD1 TRBV12-5 CASGPGQAYNEQFF TGTGCTAGTGGTCCGGGACAGGCCTACAATGAGCAGTTCTTC
- TRBJ2-1 - TRBV5-1 CASSLLASSYNEQFF TGCGCCAGCAGCTTGTTAGCAAGCTCCTACAATGAGCAGTTCTTC
few TRBJ2-7 - TRBV10-3 CAISEGTPDEQYF TGTGCCATCAGTGAAGGGACTCCAGACGAGCAGTACTTC
few TRBJ2-3 TRBD2 TRBV10-3 CAISGSSGTSTDTQYF TGTGCCATCAGTGGATCTAGCGGCACTAGCACAGATACGCAGTATTTT
- TRBJ2-7 TRBD2 TRBV28 CASSSAGTTSYEQYF TGTGCCAGCAGTTCCGCCGGGACTACTTCCTACGAGCAGTACTTC
- TRBJ2-1 TRBD1 TRBV7-3 CASSSLDRYNEQFF TGTGCCAGCAGCTCACTGGACAGGTACAATGAGCAGTTCTTC
- TRBJ2-7 TRBD1 TRBV5-4 CASSLRQGNYEQYF TGTGCCAGCAGCTTAAGACAGGGGAACTACGAGCAGTACTTC
- TRBJ2-1 TRBD2 TRBV11-2 CASMQAGGSYNEQFF TGTGCCAGCATGCAGGCGGGAGGTTCCTACAATGAGCAGTTCTTC
once TRBJ1-5 - TRBV28 CASSLRGGRNQPQHF TGTGCCAGCAGTTTAAGGGGGGGCAGGAATCAGCCCCAGCATTTT
- TRBJ2-1 TRBD1 TRBV5-5 CASSSPTGQYYNEQFF TGTGCCAGCAGCTCGCCAACGGGACAGTACTACAATGAGCAGTTCTTC
- TRBJ2-1 TRBD1 TRBV10-3 CAISERQGHNEQFF TGTGCCATCAGTGAGAGACAGGGGCACAATGAGCAGTTCTTC
- TRBJ2-5 TRBD1 TRBV27 CASRAGTGIQETQYF TGTGCCAGCAGGGCCGGGACAGGGATCCAAGAGACCCAGTACTTC
- TRBJ2-1 - TRBV7-9 CASSPKQRLMNEQFF TGTGCCAGCAGCCCCAAGCAGCGGCTAATGAATGAGCAGTTCTTC
- TRBJ1-6 - TRBV28 CASRTWRRSTPLHF TGTGCCAGCAGGACTTGGAGACGGTCAACACCCCTCCACTTT
- TRBJ1-5 TRBD1 TRBV7-8 CASSPGQGAGLGQPQHF TGTGCCAGCAGTCCCGGACAGGGGGCTGGTTTAGGTCAGCCCCAGCATTTT
few TRBJ1-1 - TRBV7-3 CASSPLGQTGEAFF TGTGCCAGCAGCCCCTTAGGACAAACTGGTGAAGCTTTCTTT
once TRBJ2-7 TRBD2 TRBV7-2 CASSLVGGEGYEQYF TGTGCCAGCAGCTTAGTGGGAGGGGAGGGGTACGAGCAGTACTTC
- TRBJ2-1 - TRBV6-6 CASSFPPGGSYNEQFF TGTGCCAGCAGTTTTCCCCCTGGCGGCTCCTACAATGAGCAGTTCTTC
- TRBJ2-7 TRBD1 TRBV5-1 CASSWRTGSYEQYF TGCGCCAGCAGCTGGCGGACAGGCTCCTACGAGCAGTACTTC
- TRBJ2-7 TRBD2 TRBV28 CASSLGGSSYEQYF TGTGCCAGCAGTTTAGGCGGGAGCTCCTACGAGCAGTACTTC
few TRBJ2-7 TRBD1 TRBV7-8 CASSSLGKTGSYEQYF TGTGCCAGCAGCTCCCTGGGGAAGACAGGGTCCTACGAGCAGTACTTC